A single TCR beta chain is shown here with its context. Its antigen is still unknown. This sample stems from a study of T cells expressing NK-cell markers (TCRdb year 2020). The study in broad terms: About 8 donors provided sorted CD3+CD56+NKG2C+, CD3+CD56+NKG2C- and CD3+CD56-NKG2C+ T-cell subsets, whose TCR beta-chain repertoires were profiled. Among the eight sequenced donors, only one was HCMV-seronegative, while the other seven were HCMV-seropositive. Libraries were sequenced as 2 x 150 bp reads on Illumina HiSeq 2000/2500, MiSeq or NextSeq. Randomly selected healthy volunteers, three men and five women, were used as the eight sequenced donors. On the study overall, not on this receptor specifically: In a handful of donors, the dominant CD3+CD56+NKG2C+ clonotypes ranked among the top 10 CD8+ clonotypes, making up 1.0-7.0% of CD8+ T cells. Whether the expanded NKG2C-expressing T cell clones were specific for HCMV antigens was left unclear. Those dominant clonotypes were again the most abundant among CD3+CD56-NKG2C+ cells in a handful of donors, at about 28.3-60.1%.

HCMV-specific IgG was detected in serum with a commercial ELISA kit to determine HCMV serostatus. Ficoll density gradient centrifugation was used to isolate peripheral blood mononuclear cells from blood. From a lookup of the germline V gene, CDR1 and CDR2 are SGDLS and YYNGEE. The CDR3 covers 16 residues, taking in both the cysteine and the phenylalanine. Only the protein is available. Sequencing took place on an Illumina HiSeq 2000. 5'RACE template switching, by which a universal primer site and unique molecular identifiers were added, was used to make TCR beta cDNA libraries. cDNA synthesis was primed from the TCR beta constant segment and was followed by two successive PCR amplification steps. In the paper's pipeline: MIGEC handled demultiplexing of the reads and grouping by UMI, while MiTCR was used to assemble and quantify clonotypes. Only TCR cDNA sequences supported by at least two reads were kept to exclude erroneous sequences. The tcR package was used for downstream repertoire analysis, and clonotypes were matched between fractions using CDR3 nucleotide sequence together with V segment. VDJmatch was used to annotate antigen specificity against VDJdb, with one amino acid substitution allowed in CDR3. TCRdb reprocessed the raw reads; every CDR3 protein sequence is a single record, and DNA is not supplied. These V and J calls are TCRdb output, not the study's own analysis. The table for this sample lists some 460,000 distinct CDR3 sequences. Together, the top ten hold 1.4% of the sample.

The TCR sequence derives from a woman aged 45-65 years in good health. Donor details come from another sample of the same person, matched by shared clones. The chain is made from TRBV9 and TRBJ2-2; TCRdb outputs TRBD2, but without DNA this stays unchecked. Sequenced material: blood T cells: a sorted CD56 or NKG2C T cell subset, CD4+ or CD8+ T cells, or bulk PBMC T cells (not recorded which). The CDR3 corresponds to CASSVLSGSNTGELFF.